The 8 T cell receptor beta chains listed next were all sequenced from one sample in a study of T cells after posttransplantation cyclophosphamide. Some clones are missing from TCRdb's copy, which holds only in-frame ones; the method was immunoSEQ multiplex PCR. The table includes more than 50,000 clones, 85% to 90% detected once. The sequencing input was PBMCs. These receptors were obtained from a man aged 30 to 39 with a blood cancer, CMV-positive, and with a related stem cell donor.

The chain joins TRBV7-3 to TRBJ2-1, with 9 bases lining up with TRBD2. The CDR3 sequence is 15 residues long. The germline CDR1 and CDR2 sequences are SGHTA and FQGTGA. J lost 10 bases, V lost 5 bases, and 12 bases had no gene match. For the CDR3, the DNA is TGTGCCAGCAGCGCAGCGGGAGGAAACCCTCGAGAGCAGTTCTTC. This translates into CASSAAGGNPREQFF.

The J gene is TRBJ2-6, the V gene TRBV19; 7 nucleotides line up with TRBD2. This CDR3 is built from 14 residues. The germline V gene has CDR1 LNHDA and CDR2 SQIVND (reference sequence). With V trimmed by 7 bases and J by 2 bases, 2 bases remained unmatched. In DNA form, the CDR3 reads TGTGCCAGTATGGGAGGGCCTGGGGCCAACGTCCTGACTTTC. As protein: CASMGGPGANVLTF.

CDR3 amino acids: CASSPTGFSLITGELFF. In DNA form, the CDR3 reads TGCGCCAGCAGTCCGACAGGGTTCTCTCTGATCACCGGGGAGCTGTTTTTT. The V and J genes are TRBV5-1 and TRBJ2-2, with 7 bases lining up with TRBD1. CDR1 and CDR2 (germline): SGHRS, YFSETQ. This CDR3 has 17 residues. The V gene end was trimmed by 5 bases and the J gene end by 4 bases; junction bases not matched to a gene: 14. The complete variable domain, with remaining parts taken from reference TRBV5-1 and TRBJ2-2, reads KAGVTQTPRYLIKTRGQQVTLSCSPISGHRSVSWYQQTPGQGLQFLFEYFSETQRNKGNFPGRFSGRQFSNSRSEMNVSTLELGDSALYLCASSPTGFSLITGELFFGEGSRLTVL.

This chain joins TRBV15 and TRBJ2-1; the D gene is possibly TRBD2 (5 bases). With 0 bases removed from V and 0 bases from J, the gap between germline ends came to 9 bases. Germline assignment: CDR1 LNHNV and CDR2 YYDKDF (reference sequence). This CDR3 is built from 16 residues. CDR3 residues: CATSRERVSSYNEQFF. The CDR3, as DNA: TGTGCCACCAGCAGAGAGAGGGTAAGCTCCTACAATGAGCAGTTCTTC.

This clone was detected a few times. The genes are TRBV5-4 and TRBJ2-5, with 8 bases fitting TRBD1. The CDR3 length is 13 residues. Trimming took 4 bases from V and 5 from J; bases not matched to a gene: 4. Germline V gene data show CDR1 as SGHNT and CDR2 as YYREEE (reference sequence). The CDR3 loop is CASSPGGRETQYF. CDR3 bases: TGTGCCAGCAGCCCAGGGGGCCGGGAGACCCAGTACTTC.

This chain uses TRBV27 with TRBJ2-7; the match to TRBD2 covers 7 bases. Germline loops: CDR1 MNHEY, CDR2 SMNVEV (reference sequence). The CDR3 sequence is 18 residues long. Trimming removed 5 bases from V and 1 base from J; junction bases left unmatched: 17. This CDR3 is CASSNVLASGFDSYEQYF. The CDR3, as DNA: TGTGCCAGCAGTAATGTGCTGGCTAGCGGATTCGATTCCTACGAGCAGTACTTC.

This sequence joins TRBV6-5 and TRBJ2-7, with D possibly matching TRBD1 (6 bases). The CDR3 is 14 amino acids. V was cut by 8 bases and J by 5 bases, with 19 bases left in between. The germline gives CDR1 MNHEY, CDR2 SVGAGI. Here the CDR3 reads CASPWGRGYDEQYF. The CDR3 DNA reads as TGTGCCAGCCCCTGGGGCAGGGGTTACGACGAGCAGTACTTC.

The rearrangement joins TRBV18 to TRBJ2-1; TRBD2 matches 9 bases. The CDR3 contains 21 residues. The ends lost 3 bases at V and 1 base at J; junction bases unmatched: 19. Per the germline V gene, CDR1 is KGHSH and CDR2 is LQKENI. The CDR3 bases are TGTGCCAGCTCACCCGGGGGCGGGAGGGCCTCTCTGAGAGCTTCCTACAATGAGCAGTTCTTC. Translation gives CASSPGGGRASLRASYNEQFF.